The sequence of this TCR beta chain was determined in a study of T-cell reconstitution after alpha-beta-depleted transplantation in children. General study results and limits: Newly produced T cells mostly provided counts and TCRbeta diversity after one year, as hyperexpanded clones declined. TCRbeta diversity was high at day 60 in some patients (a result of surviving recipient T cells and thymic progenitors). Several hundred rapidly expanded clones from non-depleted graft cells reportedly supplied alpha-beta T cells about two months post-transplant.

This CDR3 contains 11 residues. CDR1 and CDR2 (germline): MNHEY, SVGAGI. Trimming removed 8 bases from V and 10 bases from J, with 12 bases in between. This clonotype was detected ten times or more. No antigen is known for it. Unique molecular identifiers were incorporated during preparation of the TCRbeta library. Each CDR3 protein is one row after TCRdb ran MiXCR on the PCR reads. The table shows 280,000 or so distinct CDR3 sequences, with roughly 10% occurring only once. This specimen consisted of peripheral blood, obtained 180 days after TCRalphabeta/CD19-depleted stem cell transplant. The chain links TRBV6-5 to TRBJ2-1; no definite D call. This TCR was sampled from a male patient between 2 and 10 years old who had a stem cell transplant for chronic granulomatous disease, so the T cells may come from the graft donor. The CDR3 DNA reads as TGTGCCAGCGGCCCTTCAGAAGAGCAGTTCTTC. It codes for CASGPSEEQFF.